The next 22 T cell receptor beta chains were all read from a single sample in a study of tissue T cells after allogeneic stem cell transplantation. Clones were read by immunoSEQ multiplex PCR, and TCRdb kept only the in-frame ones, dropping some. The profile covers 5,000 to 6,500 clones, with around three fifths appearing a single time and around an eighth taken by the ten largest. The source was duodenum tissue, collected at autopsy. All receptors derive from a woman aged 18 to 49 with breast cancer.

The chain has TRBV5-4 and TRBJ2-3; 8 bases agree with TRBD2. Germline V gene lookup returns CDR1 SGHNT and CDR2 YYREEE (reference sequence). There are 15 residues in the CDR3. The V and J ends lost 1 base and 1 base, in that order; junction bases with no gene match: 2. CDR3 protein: CASSLTGGRTDTQYF. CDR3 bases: TGTGCCAGCAGCTTGACGGGGGGGCGCACAGATACGCAGTATTTT.

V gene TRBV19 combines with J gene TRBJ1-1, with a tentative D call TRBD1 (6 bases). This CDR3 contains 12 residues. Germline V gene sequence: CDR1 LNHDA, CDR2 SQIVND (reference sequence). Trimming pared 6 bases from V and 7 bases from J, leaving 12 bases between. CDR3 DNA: TGTGCCAGTAGAACAATAGGGGGTGAAGCTTTCTTT. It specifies CASRTIGGEAFF.

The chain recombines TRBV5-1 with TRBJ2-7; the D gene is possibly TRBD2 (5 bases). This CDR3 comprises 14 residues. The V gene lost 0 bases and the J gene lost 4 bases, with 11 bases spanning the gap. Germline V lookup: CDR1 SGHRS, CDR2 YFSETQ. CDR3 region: CASSLGPSGYEQYF. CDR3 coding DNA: TGCGCCAGCAGCTTGGGTCCCAGCGGATACGAGCAGTACTTC.

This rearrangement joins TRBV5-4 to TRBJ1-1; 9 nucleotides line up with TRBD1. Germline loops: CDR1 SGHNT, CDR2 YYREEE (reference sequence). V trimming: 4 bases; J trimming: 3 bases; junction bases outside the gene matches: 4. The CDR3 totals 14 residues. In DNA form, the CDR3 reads TGTGCCAGCAGCCTAAGGACAGGGGACACTGAAGCTTTCTTT. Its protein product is CASSLRTGDTEAFF.

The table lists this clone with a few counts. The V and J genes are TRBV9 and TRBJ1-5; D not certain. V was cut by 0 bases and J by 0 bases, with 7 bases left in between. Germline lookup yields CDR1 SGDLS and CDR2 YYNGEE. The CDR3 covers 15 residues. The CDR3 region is CASSVGRNSNQPQHF. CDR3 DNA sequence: TGTGCCAGCAGCGTAGGGCGCAATAGCAATCAGCCCCAGCATTTT.

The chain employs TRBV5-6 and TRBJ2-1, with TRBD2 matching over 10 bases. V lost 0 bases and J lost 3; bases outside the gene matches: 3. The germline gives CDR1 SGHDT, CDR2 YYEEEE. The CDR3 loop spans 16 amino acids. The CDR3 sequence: CASSLARTSGYNEQFF. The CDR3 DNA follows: TGTGCCAGCAGCTTGGCTAGGACTAGCGGCTACAATGAGCAGTTCTTC.

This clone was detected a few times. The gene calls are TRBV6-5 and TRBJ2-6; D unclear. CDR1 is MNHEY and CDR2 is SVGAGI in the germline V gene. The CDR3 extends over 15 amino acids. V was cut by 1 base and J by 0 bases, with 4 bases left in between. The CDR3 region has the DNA TGTGCCAGCAGTTACTGGGACTCTGGGGCCAACGTCCTGACTTTC. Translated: CASSYWDSGANVLTF.

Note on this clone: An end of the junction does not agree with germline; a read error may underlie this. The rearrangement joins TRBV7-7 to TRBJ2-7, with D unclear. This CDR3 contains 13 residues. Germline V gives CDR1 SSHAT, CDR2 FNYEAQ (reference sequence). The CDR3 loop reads CASSPSRSDEQYF. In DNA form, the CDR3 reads TGTGCTAGCAGCCCGTCCCGCTCCGACGAGCAGTACTTC. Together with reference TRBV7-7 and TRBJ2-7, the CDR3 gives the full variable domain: GAGVSQSPRYKVTKRGQDVTLRCDPISSHATLYWYQQALGQGPEFLTYFNYEAQPDKSGLPSDRFSAERPEGSISTLTIQRTEQRDSAMYRCASSPSRSDEQYFGPGTRLTVT.

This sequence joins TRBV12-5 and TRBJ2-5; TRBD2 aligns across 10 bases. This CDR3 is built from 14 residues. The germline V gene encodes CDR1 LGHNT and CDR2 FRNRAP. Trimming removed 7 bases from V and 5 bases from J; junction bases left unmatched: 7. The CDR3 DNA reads TGTGCTAGTGCCGGAAGCGGGGGGGCTGAGACCCAGTACTTC. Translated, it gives CASAGSGGAETQYF.

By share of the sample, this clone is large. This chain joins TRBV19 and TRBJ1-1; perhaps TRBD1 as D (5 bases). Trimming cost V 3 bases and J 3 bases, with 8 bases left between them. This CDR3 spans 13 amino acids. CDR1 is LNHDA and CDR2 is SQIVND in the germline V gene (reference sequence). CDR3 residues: CASSMKGDTEAFF. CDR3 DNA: TGTGCCAGTAGTATGAAAGGGGACACTGAAGCTTTCTTT.

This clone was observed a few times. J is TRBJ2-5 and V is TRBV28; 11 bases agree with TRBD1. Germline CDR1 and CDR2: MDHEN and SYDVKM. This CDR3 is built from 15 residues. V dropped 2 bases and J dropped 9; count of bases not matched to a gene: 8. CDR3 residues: CASSLLGQGELAQYF. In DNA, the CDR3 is TGTGCCAGCAGTTTACTGGGACAGGGGGAGCTGGCCCAGTACTTC. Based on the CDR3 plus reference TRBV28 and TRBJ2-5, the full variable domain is DVKVTQSSRYLVKRTGEKVFLECVQDMDHENMFWYRQDPGLGLRLIYFSYDVKMKEKGDIPEGYSVSREKKERFSLILESASTNQTSMYLCASSLLGQGELAQYFGPGTRLLVL.

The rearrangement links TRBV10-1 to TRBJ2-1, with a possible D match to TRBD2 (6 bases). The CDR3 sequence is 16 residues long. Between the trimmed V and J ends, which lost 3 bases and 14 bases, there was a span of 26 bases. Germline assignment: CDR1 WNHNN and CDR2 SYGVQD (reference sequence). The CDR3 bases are TGCGCCAGCAGTGATCTTGCAGGGCGGTCTGTGGGAGGTGAGTTCTTC. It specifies CASSDLAGRSVGGEFF.

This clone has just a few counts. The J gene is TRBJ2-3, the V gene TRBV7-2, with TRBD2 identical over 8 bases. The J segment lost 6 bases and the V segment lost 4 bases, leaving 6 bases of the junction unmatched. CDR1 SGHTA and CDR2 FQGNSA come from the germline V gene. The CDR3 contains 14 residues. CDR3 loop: CASSSSGGPDTQYF. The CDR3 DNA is TGTGCCAGCAGCTCGAGCGGGGGACCCGATACGCAGTATTTT.

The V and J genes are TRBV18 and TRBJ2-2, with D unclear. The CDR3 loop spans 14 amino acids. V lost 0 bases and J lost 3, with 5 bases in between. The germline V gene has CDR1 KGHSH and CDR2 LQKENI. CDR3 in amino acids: CASSPPADTGELFF. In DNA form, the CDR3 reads TGTGCCAGCTCACCACCGGCTGACACCGGGGAGCTGTTTTTT.

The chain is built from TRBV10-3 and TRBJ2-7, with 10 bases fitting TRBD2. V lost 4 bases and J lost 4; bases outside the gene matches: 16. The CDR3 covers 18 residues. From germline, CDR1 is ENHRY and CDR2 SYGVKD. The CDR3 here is CAISASGGALIRAYEQYF. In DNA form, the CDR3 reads TGTGCCATCAGTGCCAGCGGGGGGGCCCTAATAAGGGCTTACGAGCAGTACTTC.

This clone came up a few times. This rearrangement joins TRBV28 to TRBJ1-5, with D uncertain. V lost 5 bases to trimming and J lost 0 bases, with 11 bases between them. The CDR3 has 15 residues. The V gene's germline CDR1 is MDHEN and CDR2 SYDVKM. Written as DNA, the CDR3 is TGTGCCAGCAGTGAGAGGAGTTCTAGCAATCAGCCCCAGCATTTT. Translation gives CASSERSSSNQPQHF.

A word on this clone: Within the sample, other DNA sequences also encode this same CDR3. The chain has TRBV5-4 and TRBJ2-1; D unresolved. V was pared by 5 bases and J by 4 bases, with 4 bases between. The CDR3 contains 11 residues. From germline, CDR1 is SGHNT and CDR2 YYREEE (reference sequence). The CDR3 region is CASRRYNEQFF. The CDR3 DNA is TGTGCCAGCAGGCGATACAATGAGCAGTTCTTC. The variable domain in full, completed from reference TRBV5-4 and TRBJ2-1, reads ETGVTQSPTHLIKTRGQQVTLRCSSQSGHNTVSWYQQALGQGPQFIFQYYREEENGRGNFPPRFSGLQFPNYSSELNVNALELDDSALYLCASRRYNEQFFGPGTRLTVL.

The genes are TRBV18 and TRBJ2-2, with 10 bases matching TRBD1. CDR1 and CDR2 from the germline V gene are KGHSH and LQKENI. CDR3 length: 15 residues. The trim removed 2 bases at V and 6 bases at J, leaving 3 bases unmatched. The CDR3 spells CASSPVGTGAGELFF. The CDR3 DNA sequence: TGTGCCAGCTCACCAGTGGGGACAGGGGCCGGGGAGCTGTTTTTT. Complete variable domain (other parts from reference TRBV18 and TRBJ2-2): NAGVMQNPRHLVRRRGQEARLRCSPMKGHSHVYWYRQLPEEGLKFMVYLQKENIIDESGMPKERFSAEFPKEGPSILRIQQVVRGDSAAYFCASSPVGTGAGELFFGEGSRLTVL.

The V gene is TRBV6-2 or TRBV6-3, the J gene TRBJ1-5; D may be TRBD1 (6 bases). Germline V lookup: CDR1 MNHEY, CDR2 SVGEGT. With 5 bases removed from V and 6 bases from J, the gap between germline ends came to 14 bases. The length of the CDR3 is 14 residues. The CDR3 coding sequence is TGTGCCAGCAGTGGGGGCGGGGGCCCTCAGCCCCAGCATTTT. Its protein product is CASSGGGGPQPQHF.

For the CDR3, the DNA is TGTGCCATCAGAAGCACAGATACGCAGTATTTT. Translation: CAIRSTDTQYF. The chain has TRBV10-3 and TRBJ2-3, with D unresolved. Germline assignment: CDR1 ENHRY and CDR2 SYGVKD. Trimming removed 6 bases at V and 0 bases at J, with 1 base between. The CDR3 has 11 residues.

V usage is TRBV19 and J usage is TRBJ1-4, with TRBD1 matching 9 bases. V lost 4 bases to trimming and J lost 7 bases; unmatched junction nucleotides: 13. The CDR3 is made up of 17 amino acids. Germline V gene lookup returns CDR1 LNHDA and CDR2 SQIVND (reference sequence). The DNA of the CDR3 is TGTGCCAGTAGTACCTCCGGGACAGGGATGCGTGGTGAAAAACTGTTTTTT. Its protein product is CASSTSGTGMRGEKLFF.

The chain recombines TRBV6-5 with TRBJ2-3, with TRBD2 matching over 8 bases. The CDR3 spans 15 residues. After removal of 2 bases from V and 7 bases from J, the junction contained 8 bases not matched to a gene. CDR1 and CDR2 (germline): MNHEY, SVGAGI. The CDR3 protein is CASSYGAGGRNTQYF. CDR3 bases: TGTGCCAGCAGTTACGGCGCGGGAGGCCGGAATACGCAGTATTTT.